This T cell receptor (beta chain) was captured in a study of CD8 T cells in ankylosing spondylitis. General study results and limits: Disease-linked clones displayed a CD8+ phenotype and appeared relatively rarely in peripheral blood. Made up of eight highly homologous variants, a TCR beta motif appeared characteristic of ankylosing spondylitis blood.

The germline V and J ends were trimmed by 5 bases and 0 bases, with 11 bases remaining between them. Germline CDR1 reads SGHTA; CDR2 reads FQGNSA. The CDR3 contains 15 residues. Quantitative 5'-RACE was performed with molecular barcodes, and it yielded the TCR beta libraries. Each CDR3 protein is one row after TCRdb ran MiXCR on the 5' RACE reads. The sample lists about 800,000 distinct CDR3 sequences, 10% to 15% occurring once. This clonotype was picked up many times. Its antigen is unknown. The TCR comes from a male donor with ankylosing spondylitis. Sequencing was performed on blood, either unsorted or a sorted T cell fraction (not recorded which). The chain uses TRBV7-2 and TRBJ2-1; a possible D gene is TRBD1 (5 bases). The CDR3 DNA follows: TGTGCCAGCAGCATAAGACAGAGCTCCTACAATGAGCAGTTCTTC. Protein product: CASSIRQSSYNEQFF.